This T cell receptor (beta chain) comes out of a study of blood T cell repertoires in COVID-19. Generated by immunoSEQ multiplex PCR, the TCRdb table keeps only in-frame clones and is missing some. The table records about 74,000 clones, approximately 84% of them present only once. V was cut by 0 bases and J by 4 bases, with 13 bases left in between. There are 16 residues in the CDR3. CDR1 MGHRA and CDR2 YSYEKL come from the germline V gene. This rearrangement joins TRBV4-1 to TRBJ1-3; D may be TRBD1 (5 bases). The sequencing sample was made of peripheral blood. The sequence derives from a human donor in a cohort sampled during active COVID-19. In DNA form, the CDR3 reads TGCGCCAGCAGCCAAGATCCGGCAGGGTCCGGAAACACCATATATTTT. It encodes CASSQDPAGSGNTIYF.